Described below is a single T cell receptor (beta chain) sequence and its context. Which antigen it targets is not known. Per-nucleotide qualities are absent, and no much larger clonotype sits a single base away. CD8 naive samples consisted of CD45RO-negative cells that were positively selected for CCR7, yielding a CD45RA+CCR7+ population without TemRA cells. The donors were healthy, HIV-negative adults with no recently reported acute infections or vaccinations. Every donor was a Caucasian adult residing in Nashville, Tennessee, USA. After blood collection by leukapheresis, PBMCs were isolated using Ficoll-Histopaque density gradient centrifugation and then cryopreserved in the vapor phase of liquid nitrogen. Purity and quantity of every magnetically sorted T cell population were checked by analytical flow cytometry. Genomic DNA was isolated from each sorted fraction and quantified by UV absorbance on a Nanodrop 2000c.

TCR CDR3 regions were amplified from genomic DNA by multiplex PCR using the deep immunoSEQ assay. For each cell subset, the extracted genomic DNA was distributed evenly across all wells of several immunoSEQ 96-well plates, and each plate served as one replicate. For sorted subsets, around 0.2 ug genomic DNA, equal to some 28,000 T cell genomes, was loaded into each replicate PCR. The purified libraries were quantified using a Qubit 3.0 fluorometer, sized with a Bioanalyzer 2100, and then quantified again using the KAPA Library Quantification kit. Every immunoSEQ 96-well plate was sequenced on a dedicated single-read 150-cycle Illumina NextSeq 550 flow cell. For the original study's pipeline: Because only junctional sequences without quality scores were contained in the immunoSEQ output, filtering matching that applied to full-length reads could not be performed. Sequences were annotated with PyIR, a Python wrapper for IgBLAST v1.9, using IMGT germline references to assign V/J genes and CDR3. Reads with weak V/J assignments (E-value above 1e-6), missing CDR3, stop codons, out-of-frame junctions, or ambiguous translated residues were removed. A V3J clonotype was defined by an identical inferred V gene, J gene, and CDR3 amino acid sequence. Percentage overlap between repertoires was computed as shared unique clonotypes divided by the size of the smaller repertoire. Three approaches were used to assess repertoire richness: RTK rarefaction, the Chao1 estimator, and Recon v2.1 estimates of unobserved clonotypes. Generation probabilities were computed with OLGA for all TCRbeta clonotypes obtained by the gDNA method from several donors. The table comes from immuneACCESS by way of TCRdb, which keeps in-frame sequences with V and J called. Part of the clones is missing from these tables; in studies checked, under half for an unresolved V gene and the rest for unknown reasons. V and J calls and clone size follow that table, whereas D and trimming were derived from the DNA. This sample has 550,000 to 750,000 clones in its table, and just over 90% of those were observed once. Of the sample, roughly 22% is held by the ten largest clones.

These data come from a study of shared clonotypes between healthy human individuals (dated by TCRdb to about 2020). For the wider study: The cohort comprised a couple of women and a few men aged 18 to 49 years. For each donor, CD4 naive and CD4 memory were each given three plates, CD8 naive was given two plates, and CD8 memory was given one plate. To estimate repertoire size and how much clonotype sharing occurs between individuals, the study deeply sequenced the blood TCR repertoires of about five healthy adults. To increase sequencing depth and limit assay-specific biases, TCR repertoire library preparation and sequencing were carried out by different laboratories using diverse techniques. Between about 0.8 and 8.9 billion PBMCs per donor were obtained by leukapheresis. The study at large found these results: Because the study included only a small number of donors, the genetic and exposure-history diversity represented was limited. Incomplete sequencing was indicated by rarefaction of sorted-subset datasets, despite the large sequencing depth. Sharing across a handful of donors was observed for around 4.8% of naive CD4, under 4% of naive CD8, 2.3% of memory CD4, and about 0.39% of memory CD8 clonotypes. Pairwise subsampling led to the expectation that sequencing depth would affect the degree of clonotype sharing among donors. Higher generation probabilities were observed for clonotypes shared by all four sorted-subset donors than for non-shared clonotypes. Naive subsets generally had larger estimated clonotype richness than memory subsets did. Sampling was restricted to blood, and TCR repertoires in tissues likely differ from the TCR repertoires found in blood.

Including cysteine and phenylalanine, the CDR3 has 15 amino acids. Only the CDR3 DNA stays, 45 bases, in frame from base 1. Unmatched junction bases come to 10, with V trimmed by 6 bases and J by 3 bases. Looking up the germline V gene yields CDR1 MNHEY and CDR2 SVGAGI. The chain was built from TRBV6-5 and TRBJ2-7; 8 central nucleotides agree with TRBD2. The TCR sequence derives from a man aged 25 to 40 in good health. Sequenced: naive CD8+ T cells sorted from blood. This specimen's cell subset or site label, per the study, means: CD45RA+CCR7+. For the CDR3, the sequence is CASSLEAGAFYEQYF. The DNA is TGTGCCAGCAGCCTAGAAGCGGGAGCATTCTACGAGCAGTACTTC.